The rows below give T cell receptor beta chains drawn from one sample of a study of shared clonotypes between healthy human individuals. Sequencing used immunoSEQ multiplex PCR; TCRdb keeps in-frame clones, though not all of them. The data hold about 2.4 million clones, with around nine tenths observed a single time. The sequenced sample consisted of naive CD4+ T cells sorted from blood. These receptors all come from a man aged 18 to 35 in good health. Both conserved end residues are part of each CDR3. The D gene is left open where the match is weak. Clone size is given for some rows only: seen once, a few or many times, or a class if the clone is expanded.

d_gene	v_gene	abundance	j_gene	CDR3nt	CDR3aa
.	TRBV7-2	.	TRBJ2-7	TGTGCCAGCAGCTCGACAGGCTCCTACGAGCAGTACTTC	CASSSTGSYEQYF
TRBD2	TRBV11-2	.	TRBJ2-3	TGTGCCAGCAGCTCGGGGACTAGCGGGCGCCGGGATACGCAGTATTTT	CASSSGTSGRRDTQYF
.	TRBV2	.	TRBJ1-1	TGTGCCAGCAGCGTTGAGGGGCTGAACACTGAAGCTTTCTTT	CASSVEGLNTEAFF
TRBD1	TRBV2	.	TRBJ2-7	TGTGCCAGCAGAGCACAGGGGCAGTACTGGTTGCAGTACTTC	CASRAQGQYWLQYF
.	TRBV6-6	.	TRBJ1-5	TGTGCCAGCAGTTACTCGTGGGGAGAAAGCAATCAGCCCCAGCATTTT	CASSYSWGESNQPQHF
.	TRBV10-3	once	TRBJ1-6	TGTGCCACCCGGACGATCTATAATTCACCCCTCCACTTT	CATRTIYNSPLHF
.	TRBV6-1	.	TRBJ1-1	TGTGCCAGCAGTTCATACCCAGGGGTGGGCACTGAAGCTTTCTTT	CASSSYPGVGTEAFF
TRBD1	TRBV10-3	.	TRBJ2-7	TGTGCCACTGTAAGACAGGGGTCCGACGAGCAGTACTTC	CATVRQGSDEQYF
.	TRBV9	.	TRBJ1-6	TGTGCCAGCAGCGTAGAGGGGAGGTCCTATAATTCACCCCTCCACTTT	CASSVEGRSYNSPLHF
TRBD1	TRBV5-5	.	TRBJ2-1	TGTGCCAGCAGCACCGGGACAGGCTCCTACAATGAGCAGTTCTTC	CASSTGTGSYNEQFF
.	TRBV18	.	TRBJ2-7	TGTGCCAGCTCACCGACGGGACAACTCTACGAGCAGTACTTC	CASSPTGQLYEQYF
.	TRBV11-2	.	TRBJ1-1	TGTGCCAGCAGCTTACAGGCGGAGAACACTGAAGCTTTCTTT	CASSLQAENTEAFF
TRBD1	TRBV2	.	TRBJ1-2	TGTGCCAGCAGGATGGACAGGGGGAATTATGGCTACACCTTC	CASRMDRGNYGYTF
TRBD1	TRBV5-4	.	TRBJ2-7	TGTGCCAGCAGCACCTACATGAACAGGGGACCCTCCTACGAGCAGTACTTC	CASSTYMNRGPSYEQYF
.	TRBV30	.	TRBJ1-3	TGTGCCTGGAGCCAGTTCTCTGGAAACACCATATATTTT	CAWSQFSGNTIYF
.	TRBV15	.	TRBJ2-1	TGTGCCACCAGCAGAGAGGCTAGTTCGGGGCCCTGGAAATTCTTC	CATSREASSGPWKFF
.	TRBV5-6	.	TRBJ2-3	TGTGCCAGCAGCTTGCTGTCAGGGAGAACAGATACGCAGTATTTT	CASSLLSGRTDTQYF
.	TRBV7-2	.	TRBJ2-7	TGTGCCAGCAGCTTAGCGCTGGGCGCGTACGAGCAGTACTTC	CASSLALGAYEQYF
.	TRBV6-6	.	TRBJ2-5	TGTGCCAGCAGGCAGGGACTCCAAGAGACCCAGTACTTC	CASRQGLQETQYF
.	TRBV10-3	.	TRBJ1-3	TGTGCCATCAGTGAGTCGACGAGCTCTGGAAACACCATATATTTT	CAISESTSSGNTIYF
TRBD1	TRBV6-5	.	TRBJ2-1	TGTGCCAGCAGTTCCGACCTAACTAGGGCAGGGGGTGAGCAGTTCTTC	CASSSDLTRAGGEQFF
TRBD1	TRBV4-3	.	TRBJ1-5	TGCGCCAGCAGCCAAGACGACAGGGGAGATCAACCCCAGCATTTT	CASSQDDRGDQPQHF
.	TRBV7-2	.	TRBJ1-2	TGTGCCAGCAGCTTAGATCTGACCCCAAACTATGGCTACACCTTC	CASSLDLTPNYGYTF
TRBD1	TRBV19	.	TRBJ1-6	TGTGCCAGTAGTGCCAGGACAGGGAGTAATTCACCCCTCCACTTT	CASSARTGSNSPLHF
.	TRBV19	.	TRBJ1-1	TGTGCCAGTAGTACGTCGGGACACCTTTATGACGGCACTGAAGCTTTCTTT	CASSTSGHLYDGTEAFF
.	TRBV11-2	.	TRBJ1-1	TGTGCCAGCAGCTTAGGATCCGGGAGGGCTGAAGCTTTCTTT	CASSLGSGRAEAFF
.	TRBV19	.	TRBJ2-7	TGTGCCAGTAGTATAGCCCCGGCGCAGGGCTCCTACGAGCAGTACTTC	CASSIAPAQGSYEQYF
.	TRBV4-1	.	TRBJ2-7	TGCGCCAGCAGCCAGAGGGGGATCCTCTCCGAGCAGTACTTC	CASSQRGILSEQYF
.	TRBV9	.	TRBJ2-3	TGTGCCAGCAGCGTATTTGATACGCAGTATTTT	CASSVFDTQYF
TRBD2	TRBV2	.	TRBJ2-5	TGTGCCAGCAGTCAAACGACCGGGAGGGGGACCCAGTACTTC	CASSQTTGRGTQYF
.	TRBV7-2	.	TRBJ2-5	TGTGCCAGCAGCTTAGGTCCCCCAGAGACCCAGTACTTC	CASSLGPPETQYF
TRBD1	TRBV7-2	.	TRBJ1-4	TGTGCCAGCAGCCGTTCCGGGACAGGGGACGAAAAACTGTTTTTT	CASSRSGTGDEKLFF
TRBD1	TRBV19	.	TRBJ1-5	TGTGCCAGTACCCGGACAGGGTATAGCAATCAGCCCCAGCATTTT	CASTRTGYSNQPQHF
TRBD2	TRBV7-2	.	TRBJ2-6	TGTGCCAGCAGCCCCCGGACCATAGCGGGGGGGGCCAACGTCCTGACTTTC	CASSPRTIAGGANVLTF
.	TRBV28	.	TRBJ2-7	TGTGCCAGCAACACCCCCGGGCACGAGCAGTACTTC	CASNTPGHEQYF
TRBD2	TRBV18	once	TRBJ2-4	TGTGCCAGCTCACAAGGACTAGCTGGGGGGGACATTCAGTACTTC	CASSQGLAGGDIQYF
.	TRBV10-2	.	TRBJ2-3	TGCGCCAGCAAGAGGGACAGCACAGATACGCAGTATTTT	CASKRDSTDTQYF
.	TRBV4-1	.	TRBJ1-4	TGCGCCAGCAGCCAAACAGTTAATGAAAAACTGTTTTTT	CASSQTVNEKLFF
.	TRBV2	.	TRBJ2-1	TGTGCCAGCAGGGGACCGGGACTCTACAATGAGCAGTTCTTC	CASRGPGLYNEQFF
.	TRBV5-6	.	TRBJ2-7	TGTGCCAGCAGCTTGGCTGAAGAGCAGTACTTC	CASSLAEEQYF
.	TRBV5-4	.	TRBJ2-5	TGTGCCAGCAGCTTGCAGGGGTCGTCGAAGACCCAGTACTTC	CASSLQGSSKTQYF